In this sample, the clone carrying this T cell receptor (beta chain) turned up once. Its target is unknown. This record comes from a study of post-analysis software for immune sequencing data. Points from the study as a whole: Included in a set of five TRBV segments more frequent in patients than controls were TRBV5-6, TRBV5-1 and TRBV20-1.

Incorporated into the TCR beta cDNA libraries were unique molecular identifiers, which served to reduce PCR and sequencing biases. One entry per CDR3 protein, called by TCRdb with MiXCR from the PCR reads. This table has around 710,000 distinct CDR3 sequences, 40% to 55% appearing once. This CDR3 has 13 residues. Germline CDR1 KGHDR, CDR2 SFDVKD. Trimming at V came to 9 bases and at J to 6 bases, leaving 5 bases not matched to a gene. The material sequenced was blood. The sequence was collected from a girl aged 5-17 years with multiple sclerosis. This chain uses TRBV24-1 with TRBJ2-3; 10 bases map to TRBD1. The CDR3 sequence is CATGGTGEDTQYF. In DNA form, the CDR3 reads TGTGCCACCGGGGGGACAGGGGAGGATACGCAGTATTTT.